The clone carrying this TCR beta chain has a handful of counts. Its antigen is undetermined. Isolated RNA was reverse transcribed in full, so expressed TCRB transcripts were sequenced. The assay was immunoSEQ multiplex PCR, and TCRdb's table has in-frame clones only and misses some. The table has over 120,000 clones, over 9.5% seen once. These data come from a study of beta chain features in type 1 diabetes. Germline CDR1 reads SNHLY; CDR2 reads FYNNEI. The CDR3 runs to 15 residues. V lost 6 bases to trimming and J lost 2 bases; unmatched junction nucleotides: 4. Once sorted, every population was more than 98% pure. Study observations and caveats: Here, the possible influence of HLA type (on TCRB rearrangement) remained unresolved.

The sequenced sample was naive CD4+ T cells from blood. The chain uses TRBV2 and TRBJ1-5; 10 nucleotides agree with TRBD1. The clonotype was recovered from a young man in good health. CDR3 sequence: CASRAGTGGNQPQHF. The CDR3 nucleotides read TGTGCCAGCAGAGCCGGGACAGGGGGCAATCAGCCCCAGCATTTT.